The 3 T cell receptor beta chains reported below all come from one sample, sequenced in a study of post-analysis software for immune sequencing data. These receptors' antigens are unknown. Study-wide points: Comparison of patients with controls showed 4 to 6 TRBV segments more frequent in patients, TRBV5-6, TRBV5-1 and TRBV20-1 among them.

TCR beta libraries were prepared from cDNA with unique molecular identifiers. One entry per CDR3 protein, called by TCRdb with MiXCR from the PCR reads. The table shows hundreds of thousands of distinct CDR3 sequences, with around 64% occurring only once. Material for sequencing was blood. Receptor source: a girl aged 2 to 9 with multiple sclerosis.

CDR3 nucleotide sequence: TGTGCCAGCAGCGTAGGACTAGCTTCTACAGATACGCAGTATTTT. It encodes CASSVGLASTDTQYF. This sequence joins TRBV9 and TRBJ2-3, with 7 bases that match TRBD2. This CDR3 has 15 amino acids. Germline loops: CDR1 SGDLS, CDR2 YYNGEE. Unmatched junction bases numbered 4, after V lost 0 bases and J lost 3 bases. Looking up the rest from reference TRBV9 and TRBJ2-3 gives the full variable domain: DSGVTQTPKHLITATGQRVTLRCSPRSGDLSVYWYQQSLDQGLQFLIQYYNGEERAKGNILERFSAQQFPDLHSELNLSSLELGDSALYFCASSVGLASTDTQYFGPGTRLTVL.

The chain joins TRBV21-1 to TRBJ2-2; TRBD1, the table's D call, lacks a check against the DNA. TRBV21-1 is described as a pseudogene. The CDR3 is 16 amino acids. Written as DNA, the CDR3 is TGTGCCAGCAAGGATGAGCGGGACAGGGGCGGCGGGGAGCTGTTTTTT. This sequence encodes CASKDERDRGGGELFF.

The V call is TRBV20-1, the J call TRBJ1-6; 7 positions match TRBD1. J lost 7 bases, V lost 6 bases, and 6 bases had no gene match. CDR3 length: 13 residues. The germline V gene encodes CDR1 DFQATT and CDR2 SNEGSKA (reference sequence). The CDR3 protein is CSALQGSNSPLHF. The CDR3 region has the DNA TGCAGTGCCCTACAGGGGTCGAATTCACCCCTCCACTTT.